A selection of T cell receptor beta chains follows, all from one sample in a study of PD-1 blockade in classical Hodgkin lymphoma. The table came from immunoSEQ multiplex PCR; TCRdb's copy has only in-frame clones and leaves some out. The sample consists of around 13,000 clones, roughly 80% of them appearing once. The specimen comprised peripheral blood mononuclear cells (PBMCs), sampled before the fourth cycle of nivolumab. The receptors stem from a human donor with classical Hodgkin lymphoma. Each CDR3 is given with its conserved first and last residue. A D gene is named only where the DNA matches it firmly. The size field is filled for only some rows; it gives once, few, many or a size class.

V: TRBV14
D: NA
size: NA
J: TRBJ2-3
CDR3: CASSQKGGFTDTQYF
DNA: TGTGCCAGCAGCCAAAAAGGGGGGTTCACAGATACGCAGTATTTT

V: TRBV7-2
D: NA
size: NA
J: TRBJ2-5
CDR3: CASSLAGGRETQYF
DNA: TGTGCCAGCAGCTTAGCGGGGGGGCGGGAGACCCAGTACTTC

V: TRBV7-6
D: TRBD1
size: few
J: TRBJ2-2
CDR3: CASSQGQGGTGELFF
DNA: TGTGCCAGCAGCCAGGGACAGGGTGGCACCGGGGAGCTGTTTTTT

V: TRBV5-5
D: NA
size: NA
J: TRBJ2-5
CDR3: CASSGRPQETQYF
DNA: TGTGCCAGCAGCGGCAGGCCGCAAGAGACCCAGTACTTC

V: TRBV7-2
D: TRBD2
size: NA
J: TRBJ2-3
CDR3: CASSLGGGAGDTQYF
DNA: TGTGCCAGCAGCTTAGGCGGGGGGGCAGGAGATACGCAGTATTTT

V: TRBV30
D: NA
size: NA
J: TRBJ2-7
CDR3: CAWSEGRDTKLYEQYF
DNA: TGTGCCTGGAGTGAAGGGCGGGACACAAAGTTGTACGAGCAGTACTTC

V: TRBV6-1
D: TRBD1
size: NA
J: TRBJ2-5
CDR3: CASNKGAGRQETQYF
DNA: TGTGCCAGCAATAAGGGGGCAGGGCGCCAAGAGACCCAGTACTTC

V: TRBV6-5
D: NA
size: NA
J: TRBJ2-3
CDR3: CASSYEGLGTQYF
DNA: TGTGCCAGCAGTTACGAGGGCTTGGGTACGCAGTATTTT

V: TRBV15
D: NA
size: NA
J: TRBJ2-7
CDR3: CATSRLNRESYEQYF
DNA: TGTGCCACCAGCAGACTCAACAGGGAGTCCTACGAGCAGTACTTC

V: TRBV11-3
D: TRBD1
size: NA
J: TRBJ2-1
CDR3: CASSLGTGAHNEQFF
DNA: TGTGCCAGCAGCTTAGGTACAGGGGCCCACAATGAGCAGTTCTTC

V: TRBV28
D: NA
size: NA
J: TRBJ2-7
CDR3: CASRGTVDEQYF
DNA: TGTGCCAGCAGAGGGACGGTAGACGAGCAGTACTTC

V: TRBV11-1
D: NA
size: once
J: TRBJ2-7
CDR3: CASSSTTGLVPYEQYF
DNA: TGTGCCAGCAGCTCCACCACAGGGCTTGTACCCTACGAGCAGTACTTC

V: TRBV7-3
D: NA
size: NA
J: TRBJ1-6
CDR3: CASSLGHAGNGSPLHF
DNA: TGTGCCAGCAGCTTAGGCCATGCGGGGAATGGTTCACCCCTCCACTTT

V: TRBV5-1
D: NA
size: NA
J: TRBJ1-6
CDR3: CASSLEAANSPLHF
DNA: TGCGCCAGCAGCTTGGAGGCAGCTAATTCACCCCTCCACTTT

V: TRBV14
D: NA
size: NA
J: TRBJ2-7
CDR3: CASSQSAGRMAF
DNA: TGTGCCAGCAGCCAGAGTGCAGGGCGGATGGCCTTC

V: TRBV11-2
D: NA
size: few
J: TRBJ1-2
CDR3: CASSQWDKSNYGYTF
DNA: TGTGCCAGCAGCCAGTGGGACAAGTCCAACTATGGCTACACCTTC

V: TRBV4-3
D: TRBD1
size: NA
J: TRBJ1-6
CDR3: CASSQRTGRPLHF
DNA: TGCGCCAGCAGCCAGAGGACAGGGAGGCCCCTCCACTTT

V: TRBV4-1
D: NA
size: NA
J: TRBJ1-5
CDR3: CASSQVLGNQPQHF
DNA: TGCGCCAGCAGCCAAGTCCTTGGGAATCAGCCCCAGCATTTT

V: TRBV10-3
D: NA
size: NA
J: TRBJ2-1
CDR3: CAISVLDRPNNEQFF
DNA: TGTGCCATCAGTGTCCTTGACAGGCCGAACAATGAGCAGTTCTTC

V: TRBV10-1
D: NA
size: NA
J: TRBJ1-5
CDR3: CASSEPDSRTPNQPQHF
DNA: TGCGCCAGCAGTGAGCCGGACAGTCGAACCCCCAATCAGCCCCAGCATTTT

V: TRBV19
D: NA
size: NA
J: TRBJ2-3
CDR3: CASSIRTYTDTQYF
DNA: TGTGCCAGTAGTATTAGGACTTACACAGATACGCAGTATTTT

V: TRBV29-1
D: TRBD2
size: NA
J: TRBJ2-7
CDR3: CSVATSGRSYEQYF
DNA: TGCAGCGTCGCTACTAGCGGTCGTTCCTACGAGCAGTACTTC

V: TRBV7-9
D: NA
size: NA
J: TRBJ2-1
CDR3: CASSPHLGSNEQFF
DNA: TGTGCCAGCAGCCCCCACCTCGGGTCTAATGAGCAGTTCTTC

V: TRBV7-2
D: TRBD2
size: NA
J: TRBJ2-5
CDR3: CASSWLAGGAETQYF
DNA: TGTGCCAGCAGCTGGCTGGCGGGGGGGGCAGAGACCCAGTACTTC

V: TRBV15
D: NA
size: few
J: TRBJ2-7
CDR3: CATSRDTTGRGSIEQYF
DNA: TGTGCCACCAGCAGAGATACGACAGGTCGAGGAAGTATCGAGCAGTACTTC

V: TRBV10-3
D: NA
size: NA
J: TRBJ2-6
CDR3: CAISEGSGLSGANVLTF
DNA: TGTGCCATCAGTGAGGGGTCAGGACTCTCTGGGGCCAACGTCCTGACTTTC

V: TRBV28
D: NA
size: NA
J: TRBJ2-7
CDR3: CASSSPKEQENEGAYEQYF
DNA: TGTGCCAGCAGTTCCCCCAAAGAACAGGAAAACGAGGGGGCCTACGAGCAGTACTTC

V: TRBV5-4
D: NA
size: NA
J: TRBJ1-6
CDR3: CASTLGPAYNSPLHF
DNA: TGTGCCAGCACCCTAGGGCCGGCCTATAATTCACCCCTCCACTTT

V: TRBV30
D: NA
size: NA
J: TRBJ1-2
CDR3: CAWSRSPGSNGYTF
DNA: TGTGCCTGGAGTCGGAGCCCCGGTAGTAACGGCTACACCTTC

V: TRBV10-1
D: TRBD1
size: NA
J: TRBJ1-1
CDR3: CASSLPPWTGWAFF
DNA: TGCGCCAGCAGTCTACCACCCTGGACAGGGTGGGCTTTCTTT

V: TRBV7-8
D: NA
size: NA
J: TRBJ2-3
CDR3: CASSKLRTNTDTQYF
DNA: TGTGCCAGCAGCAAACTGAGGACCAACACAGATACGCAGTATTTT

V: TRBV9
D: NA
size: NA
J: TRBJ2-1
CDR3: CASSPGSSSYNEQFF
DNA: TGTGCCAGCAGCCCAGGCTCGAGCTCCTACAATGAGCAGTTCTTC

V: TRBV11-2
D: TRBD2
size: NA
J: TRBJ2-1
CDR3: CASSRGTSTNEQFF
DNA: TGTGCCAGCAGCAGGGGGACTAGTACCAATGAGCAGTTCTTC

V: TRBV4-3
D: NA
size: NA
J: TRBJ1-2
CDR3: CASSQGYGGYTF
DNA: TGCGCCAGCAGCCAAGGCTACGGTGGCTACACCTTC

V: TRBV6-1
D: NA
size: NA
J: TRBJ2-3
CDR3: CASSSDTQYF
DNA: TGTGCCAGCTCCTCAGATACGCAGTATTTT

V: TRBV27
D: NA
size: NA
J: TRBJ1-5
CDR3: CASSLMGNQPQHF
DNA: TGTGCCAGCAGTTTAATGGGCAATCAGCCCCAGCATTTT

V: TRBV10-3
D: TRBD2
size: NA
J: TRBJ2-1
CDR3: CAISGLAGNYNEQFF
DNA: TGTGCCATCAGCGGACTAGCGGGGAACTACAATGAGCAGTTCTTC

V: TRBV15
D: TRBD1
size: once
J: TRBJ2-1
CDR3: CATSTLGGDRGGNEQFF
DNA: TGTGCCACCAGCACTCTGGGGGGGGACAGGGGTGGCAATGAGCAGTTCTTC

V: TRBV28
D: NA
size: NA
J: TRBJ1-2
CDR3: CASSSAGGWVTFNYGYTF
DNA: TGTGCCAGCAGTTCCGCGGGGGGTTGGGTTACCTTTAACTATGGCTACACCTTC

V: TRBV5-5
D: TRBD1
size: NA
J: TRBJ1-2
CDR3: CASSLSQGLPYYGYTF
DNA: TGTGCCAGCAGCTTGTCACAGGGGCTGCCCTATTATGGCTACACCTTC

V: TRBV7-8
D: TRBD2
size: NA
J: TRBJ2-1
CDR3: CASSPGRLAGSSYNEQFF
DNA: TGTGCCAGCAGCCCTGGAAGGCTAGCGGGGAGCTCCTACAATGAGCAGTTCTTC

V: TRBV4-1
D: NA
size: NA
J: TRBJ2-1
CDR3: CASSQGGGQSPYNEQFF
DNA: TGCGCCAGCAGCCAAGGAGGAGGACAGTCTCCCTACAATGAGCAGTTCTTC

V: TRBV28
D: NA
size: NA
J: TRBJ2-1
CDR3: CASSFFPWDTTYNEQFF
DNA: TGTGCCAGCAGTTTTTTTCCCTGGGACACTACCTACAATGAGCAGTTCTTC

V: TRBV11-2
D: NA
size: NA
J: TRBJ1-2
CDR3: CASSLNGGIDGYTF
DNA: TGTGCCAGCAGCTTGAACGGGGGGATAGATGGCTACACCTTC

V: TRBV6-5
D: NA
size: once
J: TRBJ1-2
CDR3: CASSYSDYGYTF
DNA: TGTGCCAGCAGTTACTCAGACTATGGCTACACCTTC

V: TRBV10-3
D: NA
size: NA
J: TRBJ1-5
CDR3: CAISVKGEGQPQHF
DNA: TGTGCCATCAGTGTTAAAGGGGAGGGTCAGCCCCAGCATTTT

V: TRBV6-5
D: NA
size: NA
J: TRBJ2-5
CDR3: CASSLRRETQYF
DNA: TGTGCCAGCAGTTTGCGTCGGGAGACCCAGTACTTC

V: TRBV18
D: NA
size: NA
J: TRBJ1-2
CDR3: CASSSPTGAYTF
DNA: TGTGCCAGCTCATCCCCCACAGGTGCCTACACCTTC

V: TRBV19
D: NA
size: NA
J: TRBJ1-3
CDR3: CASSTAHLERPTSGNTIYF
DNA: TGTGCCAGTAGTACCGCCCATCTAGAGAGACCGACCTCTGGAAACACCATATATTTT

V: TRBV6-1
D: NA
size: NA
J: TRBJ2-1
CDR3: CASSEWDGAARTSYNEQFF
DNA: TGTGCCAGCAGTGAATGGGACGGGGCGGCCCGAACGTCCTACAATGAGCAGTTCTTC

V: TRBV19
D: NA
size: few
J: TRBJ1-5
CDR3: CASSIDNWQGNQPQHF
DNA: TGTGCCAGTAGTATAGATAATTGGCAGGGCAATCAGCCCCAGCATTTT

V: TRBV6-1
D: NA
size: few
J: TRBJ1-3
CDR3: CASSELGAGNTIYF
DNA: TGTGCCAGCAGTGAATTGGGGGCTGGAAACACCATATATTTT

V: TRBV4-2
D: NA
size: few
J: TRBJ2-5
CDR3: CASSQGLGTTQYF
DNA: TGTGCCAGCAGCCAAGGGTTAGGGACCACCCAGTACTTC

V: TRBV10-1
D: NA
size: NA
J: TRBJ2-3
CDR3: CASSDSRTADTQYF
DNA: TGCGCCAGCAGTGATTCACGGACGGCAGATACGCAGTATTTT